This T cell receptor (beta chain) is drawn from a study of T cell responses to AZD1222 COVID-19 vaccine. The CDR3 is 13 residues long. Sequenced by immunoSEQ multiplex PCR; TCRdb stores in-frame clones only, minus some. This sample has approximately 180,000 clones; approximately 92% occur once, and the top ten carry 1%. Comments on this clone: What it binds is not known.

Whole-study findings and limits: The study reported that nearly half of spike-specific TCRs target unmutated variant regions. The study identified only five or six AZD1222 recipients as seropositive at baseline. With dominance at 160-218 and 743-854, vaccine-associated CD4 TCRs spanned spike.

Sequenced material: peripheral blood, taken 28 days after the second dose of the MenACWY control vaccine. The chain employs TRBV23-1 and TRBJ1-4; D is uncertain. TRBV23-1 is recorded as an ORF, its role being uncertain. The source is an adult who received the MenACWY meningococcal vaccine as a control. CDR3 in amino acids: CVQRFLGNEKLFF. In DNA form, the CDR3 reads TGCGTCCAGCGTTTTTTGGGTAATGAAAAACTGTTTTTT.